These 23 T cell receptor beta chains were all obtained from the same sample, sequenced in a study of T cell clonality in common variable immunodeficiency. Sequencing used immunoSEQ multiplex PCR; TCRdb keeps in-frame clones, though not all of them. Recorded here are roughly 60,000 clones, with no singletons, and the ten leading clones hold roughly 1.7%. The sequenced sample consisted of peripheral blood mononuclear cells. The receptor set was obtained from a person aged 18-70 years in good health.

This clone was picked up many times. The CDR3 end falls 3 residues outside the read, so it is completed with the germline J gene. The chain joins TRBV7-3 to TRBJ2-1, with TRBD2 matching over 8 bases. The germline gives CDR1 SGHTA, CDR2 FQGTGA. This CDR3 is 14 amino acids long. J was trimmed by 9 bases and V by 4 bases; bases with no gene match: 8. The CDR3 bases that were read are TGTGCCAGCAGCTCATCAGCGGGAGTCGCTGAG. Encoded protein: CASSSSAGVAE. The CDR3 as a whole reads CASSSSAGVAEQFF.

This clone was seen repeatedly, ten times or more. The sequence runs out 3 residues before the end of the CDR3; the remainder is reconstructed from the germline J gene. The chain has TRBV2 and TRBJ2-7; D possibly corresponds to TRBD1 (6 bases). Looked up from germline, CDR1 is SNHLY and CDR2 is FYNNEI. Trimming left V 7 bases short and J 6 bases short, with 10 bases between. This CDR3 spans 11 amino acids. The DNA read from the CDR3 is TGTGCCAGCATCGAGGGGGTCGAG. It is translated as CASIEGVE. The full CDR3 protein is CASIEGVEQYF.

This clone was seen a few times. The CDR3 region is CASSGQGSTYEQYF. The part of the CDR3 DNA that was read is TGTGCCAGCAGCGGACAGGGATCCACCTACGAG. The rearrangement uses TRBV2 and TRBJ2-7; 8 positions agree with TRBD1. The read ends 3 residues before the CDR3 terminus; that terminus is restored from the germline J gene. Germline values: CDR1 SNHLY, CDR2 FYNNEI. This CDR3 is built from 14 residues. J lost 2 bases, V lost 6 bases, and 6 bases had no gene match.

At least ten counts were recorded for this clone. The read comes to an end 3 residues before the CDR3 does, leaving the germline J gene to fill in the end. Other DNA variants within this sample encode the same CDR3. J is TRBJ2-7 and V is TRBV20-1; 7 bases line up with TRBD2. The CDR3 contains 14 residues. CDR1 is DFQATT, CDR2 SNEGSKA, per germline (reference sequence). The V gene end was trimmed by 3 bases and the J gene end by 2 bases; junction bases not matched to a gene: 7. Partial CDR3 DNA: TGCAGTGCTAGGTCGGCGGGAGTCACCTACGAG. This gives the protein CSARSAGVTYE. The whole CDR3 protein is CSARSAGVTYEQYF.

In this sample, this clone turned up many times. The CDR3 extends 3 residues past the end of the read, so its final part is completed from the germline J gene. The V and J genes are TRBV2 and TRBJ2-3, with TRBD1 matching over 8 bases. The CDR3 contains 14 residues. J gave up 3 bases and V 10 bases, and 9 bases lay outside the gene matches. Germline V gene lookup returns CDR1 SNHLY and CDR2 FYNNEI. The part of the CDR3 DNA that was read is TGTGCCACCCTGGACAGGGTAGGTACAGATACG. Translated: CATLDRVGTDT. The whole CDR3 reads CATLDRVGTDTQYF.

This clone was found many times. The CDR3 goes on 3 residues after the read ends, and that part is filled in from the germline J gene. The chain joins TRBV9 to TRBJ2-2; no firm D call. Trimming stripped 4 bases from V and 2 bases from J, with 9 bases between. This CDR3 is built from 14 residues. In germline, CDR1 is SGDLS, CDR2 YYNGEE. CDR3: CASSPDTNTGELFF. The sequenced CDR3 bases are TGTGCCAGCAGCCCTGACACAAACACCGGGGAG.

This clone was detected ten times or more. The CDR3 extends 3 residues past the end of the read, so its final part is completed from the germline J gene. V gene TRBV11-2 combines with J gene TRBJ2-7; 7 positions match TRBD1. Germline-derived CDR1 and CDR2 are SGHAT and FQNNGV. This CDR3 has 14 amino acids. With V trimmed by 6 bases and J by 5 bases, 10 bases remained unmatched. The part of the CDR3 DNA that was read is TGTGCCAGCAGAAACACAGGGGTTAGCGACGAG. Translation gives CASRNTGVSDE. The CDR3, in full, reads CASRNTGVSDEQYF.

This clone was recorded at least ten times. The read is 3 residues too short to cover the CDR3 end, so that end is filled in from the germline J gene. This chain joins TRBV30 and TRBJ2-2; D is unclear. V was pared by 2 bases and J by 9 bases, with 13 bases between. This CDR3 region has 13 residues. Germline loops: CDR1 GTSNPN, CDR2 SVGIG (reference sequence). The CDR3 is CAWSSDTGWELFF. The DNA read from the CDR3 is TGTGCCTGGAGTTCCGACACCGGCTGGGAG.

This clone was counted many times. The read terminates 3 residues ahead of where the CDR3 ends, so the germline J gene completes it. This chain uses TRBV5-1 with TRBJ2-7, with D maybe TRBD1 (5 bases). The CDR3 has 14 residues. Trimming took off 3 bases at V and 2 bases at J, with 12 bases between the two ends. Germline V lookup: CDR1 SGHRS, CDR2 YFSETQ. The CDR3 bases that were read are TGCGCCAGCAGCTCCAGGACACCCCCCTACGAG. Its translation is CASSSRTPPYE. In full, the CDR3 reads CASSSRTPPYEQYF.

This clone was observed at least ten times. The read terminates 3 residues before the CDR3 end, so the remaining end is supplied by the germline J gene. The chain couples TRBV20-1 to TRBJ2-5; D is possibly TRBD2 (6 bases). Trimming cost V 6 bases and J 3 bases, with 14 bases left between them. This CDR3 comprises 13 residues. From germline, CDR1 is DFQATT and CDR2 SNEGSKA (reference sequence). CDR3: CSARDFFKETQYF. The covered CDR3 bases are TGCAGTGCCCGGGACTTTTTTAAAGAGACC.

This clone occurred many times. The CDR3 extends 3 residues past the end of the read, so its final part is completed from the germline J gene. The V call is TRBV7-2, the J call TRBJ2-5, with 11 bases matching TRBD2. V lost 6 bases to trimming and J lost 5 bases; unmatched junction nucleotides: 8. The CDR3 totals 15 residues. Germline CDR1 SGHTA, CDR2 FQGNSA. The CDR3 sequence is CASSSRLAGLETQYF. The sequenced CDR3 bases are TGTGCCAGCAGTAGTCGACTAGCGGGATTGGAGACC.

This clone was recorded many times. The read ends 3 residues shy of where the CDR3 ends; the end is completed using the germline J gene. This sequence joins TRBV20-1 and TRBJ2-3; 9 positions match TRBD1. Unmatched junction bases numbered 10, after V lost 4 bases and J lost 2 bases. The CDR3 is 16 amino acids. Germline CDR1 reads DFQATT; CDR2 reads SNEGSKA (reference sequence). The DNA read from the CDR3 is TGCAGTGCTACGATATACAGGGGGCGGTACACAGATACG. It is translated as CSATIYRGRYTDT. In full, the CDR3 is CSATIYRGRYTDTQYF.

This clone was seen at least ten times. From the germline J gene comes the end of the CDR3, since the read stops 3 residues before it. The chain has TRBV24-1 and TRBJ2-5; D might be TRBD1 (7 bases). There are 13 residues in the CDR3. V dropped 9 bases and J dropped 3 bases, with 13 bases sitting between them. The germline gives CDR1 KGHDR, CDR2 SFDVKD. Partial CDR3 DNA: TGTGCCACCGCAGGAGGGGGCGAAGAGACC. It specifies CATAGGGEET. In full, the CDR3 is CATAGGGEETQYF.

This clone has ten or more counts. The read halts 3 residues ahead of the CDR3 end, with the missing end drawn from the germline J gene. The chain has TRBV30 and TRBJ1-5; weak D call: TRBD1 (5 bases). The CDR3 loop spans 15 amino acids. Per the germline V gene, CDR1 is GTSNPN and CDR2 is SVGIG (reference sequence). V was cut by 2 bases and J by 7 bases, with 18 bases left in between. The CDR3 spells CAWSTGLGGVQPQHF. The DNA read from the CDR3 is TGTGCCTGGAGTACGGGGCTGGGGGGAGTGCAGCCC.

This clone was observed many times. Sequencing ends 3 residues short of the CDR3 end; the germline J gene provides the rest. The chain combines TRBV6-2 or TRBV6-3 with TRBJ2-5; D unresolved. Trimming cost V 3 bases and J 5 bases, with 10 bases left between them. The CDR3 has 13 amino acids. CDR1 is MNHEY and CDR2 is SVGEGT in the germline V gene. The covered CDR3 bases are TGTGCCAGCAGTTATGGTTTGAGGGAGACC. Translation gives CASSYGLRET. The full CDR3 reads CASSYGLRETQYF.

On this clone: The CDR3 goes on 3 residues after the read ends, and that part is filled in from the germline J gene. This chain uses TRBV6-1 with TRBJ1-4; perhaps TRBD1 as D (5 bases). Trimming removed 1 base at V and 8 bases at J, with 17 bases between. The CDR3 totals 16 residues. Germline CDR1 reads MNHNS; CDR2 reads SASEGT. The CDR3 loop is CASSEGYGGLGEKLFF. The DNA read from the CDR3 is TGTGCCAGCAGTGAAGGATATGGGGGGTTGGGAGAAAAA.

This clone was seen many times. The read terminates 3 residues ahead of where the CDR3 ends, so the germline J gene completes it. V and J are TRBV7-8 and TRBJ2-7; no clear D. Germline CDR1 SGHVS, CDR2 FQNEAQ. V lost 5 bases, J lost 0 bases, and 14 bases lay in between. CDR3 length: 15 residues. The sequenced CDR3 bases are TGTGCCAGCAGCCTTCAGTCTTCCCTCTCCTACGAG. It translates to CASSLQSSLSYE. The CDR3 in its entirety is CASSLQSSLSYEQYF.

This clone was detected many times. The sequence runs out 3 residues before the end of the CDR3; the remainder is reconstructed from the germline J gene. V and J are TRBV20-1 and TRBJ2-7, with 11 positions matching TRBD1. The ends lost 6 bases at V and 3 bases at J; junction bases unmatched: 4. CDR1 is DFQATT and CDR2 is SNEGSKA in the germline V gene (reference sequence). This CDR3 contains 13 residues. The CDR3 bases that were read are TGCAGTGCCCCCGGGACAGGGGGCTACGAG. Protein product: CSAPGTGGYE. The entire CDR3 protein reads CSAPGTGGYEQYF.

This clone was counted many times. The read terminates 3 residues ahead of where the CDR3 ends, so the germline J gene completes it. The chain has TRBV2 and TRBJ2-3, with TRBD2 matching over 11 bases. The CDR3 has 16 amino acids. After removal of 7 bases from V and 3 bases from J, the junction contained 9 bases not matched to a gene. Germline lookup yields CDR1 SNHLY and CDR2 FYNNEI. The DNA read from the CDR3 is TGTGCCAGCATTACCCTACTAGCGGGAGCTACAGATACG. Translating gives CASITLLAGATDT. The full CDR3 protein reads CASITLLAGATDTQYF.

In its sample, this clone was seen many times. The CDR3 is cut off 3 residues early in the read; its end comes from the germline J gene. The chain uses TRBV7-9 and TRBJ2-3; possibly TRBD2 for D (6 bases). CDR1 and CDR2 (germline): SEHNR, FQNEAQ (reference sequence). The CDR3 is 15 amino acids. The V gene lost 0 bases and the J gene lost 1 base, with 8 bases spanning the gap. The DNA read from the CDR3 is TGTGCCAGCAGCTTAGCGACGGGGGGCACAGATACG. This gives the protein CASSLATGGTDT. The whole CDR3 is CASSLATGGTDTQYF.

This clone was counted ten times or more. The read ends 3 residues shy of where the CDR3 ends; the end is completed using the germline J gene. The chain is built from TRBV20-1 and TRBJ2-1; 9 bases map to TRBD2. This CDR3 comprises 16 residues. Looked up from germline, CDR1 is DFQATT and CDR2 is SNEGSKA (reference sequence). J gave up 5 bases and V 0 bases, and 8 bases lay outside the gene matches. The CDR3 reads CSARDQSGRLDNEQFF. CDR3 DNA, as far as it was read: TGCAGTGCTAGAGATCAAAGCGGGAGGTTAGACAATGAG.

This clone appeared many times. The sequence runs out 3 residues before the end of the CDR3; the remainder is reconstructed from the germline J gene. The chain recombines TRBV28 with TRBJ2-7; possibly TRBD1 or TRBD2 for D (6 bases each). Trimming stripped 5 bases from V and 6 bases from J, with 17 bases between. Germline V gene data show CDR1 as MDHEN and CDR2 as SYDVKM. The CDR3 loop spans 14 amino acids. The CDR3 sequence is CASSTGGTPSEQYF. The covered CDR3 bases are TGTGCCAGCAGTACTGGCGGGACACCCAGCGAG.

This clone was observed many times. The read is 3 residues too short to cover the CDR3 end, so that end is filled in from the germline J gene. The chain couples TRBV10-1 to TRBJ2-2; D uncertain. V dropped 4 bases and J dropped 0 bases, with 9 bases sitting between them. CDR1 and CDR2 (germline): WNHNN, SYGVQD (reference sequence). The CDR3 loop spans 15 amino acids. Partial CDR3 DNA: TGCGCCAGCAGTGCGGGTGCCGCGAACACCGGGGAG. Protein sequence: CASSAGAANTGE. The whole CDR3 protein is CASSAGAANTGELFF.